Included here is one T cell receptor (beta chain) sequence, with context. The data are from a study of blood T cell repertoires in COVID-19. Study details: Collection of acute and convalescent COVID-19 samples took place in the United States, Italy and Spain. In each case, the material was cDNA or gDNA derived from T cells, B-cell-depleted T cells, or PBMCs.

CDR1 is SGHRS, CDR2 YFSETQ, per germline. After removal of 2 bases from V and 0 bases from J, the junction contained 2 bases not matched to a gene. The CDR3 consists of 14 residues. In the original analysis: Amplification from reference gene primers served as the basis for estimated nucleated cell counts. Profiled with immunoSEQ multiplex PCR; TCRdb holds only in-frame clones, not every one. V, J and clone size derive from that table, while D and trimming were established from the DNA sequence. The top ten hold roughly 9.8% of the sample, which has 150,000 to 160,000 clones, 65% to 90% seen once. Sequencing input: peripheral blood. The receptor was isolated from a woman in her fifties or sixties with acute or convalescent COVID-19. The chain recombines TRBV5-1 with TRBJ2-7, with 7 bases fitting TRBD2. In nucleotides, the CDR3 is TGCGCCAGCAGCTTCGGGACTAACTCCTACGAGCAGTACTTC. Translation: CASSFGTNSYEQYF.